Listed below are T cell receptor beta chains from one sample, sequenced in a study of post-analysis software for immune sequencing data. Each CDR3 protein gets one entry after TCRdb re-called the PCR reads with MiXCR. Of about 400,000 distinct CDR3 sequences listed, less than 40% are singletons. The sample comprised blood. All receptors derive from a girl aged 5 to 17 with multiple sclerosis. The CDR3 runs from the conserved cysteine through the conserved F or W. A D gene is named only where the DNA matches it firmly. The size field is filled for only some rows; it gives once, few, many or a size class.

D: .
V: TRBV20-1
size: few
J: TRBJ2-4
CDR3: CSANPAGQAGNIQYF

D: .
V: TRBV5-1
size: .
J: TRBJ2-2
CDR3: CASSKYRVTGELFF

D: .
V: TRBV7-2
size: .
J: TRBJ1-2
CDR3: CASSLDSSSGYTF

D: .
V: TRBV4-3
size: few
J: TRBJ1-2
CDR3: CASSQGFRDTIYGYTF

D: .
V: TRBV6-2/TRBV6-3
size: few
J: TRBJ2-1
CDR3: CASRPLGHSYNEQFF

D: .
V: TRBV7-2
size: .
J: TRBJ2-5
CDR3: CASSRAWGETRYF

D: .
V: TRBV12-3/TRBV12-4
size: .
J: TRBJ1-5
CDR3: CASSFATQPQHF

D: .
V: TRBV12-3/TRBV12-4
size: .
J: TRBJ1-1
CDR3: CASGEEGTEAFF

D: .
V: TRBV30
size: once
J: TRBJ1-1
CDR3: CAWSNSEGKSEAFF

D: .
V: TRBV11-1
size: .
J: TRBJ2-7
CDR3: CASSRDVYEQYF

D: .
V: TRBV5-6
size: .
J: TRBJ1-5
CDR3: CASSLRREGNQPQHF

D: .
V: TRBV4-1
size: .
J: TRBJ1-2
CDR3: CASSQDRGGYTF

D: TRBD2
V: TRBV2
size: .
J: TRBJ2-3
CDR3: CASSGGSGGPDTQYF

D: .
V: TRBV4-1
size: .
J: TRBJ1-1
CDR3: CASSRMTGVSTEAFF

D: TRBD1
V: TRBV5-1
size: .
J: TRBJ1-1
CDR3: CASSLGGQVNTEAFF

D: TRBD1
V: TRBV6-2/TRBV6-3
size: .
J: TRBJ1-2
CDR3: CASGQGAENGYTF

D: .
V: TRBV4-1
size: .
J: TRBJ1-5
CDR3: CASSQRREGEGGSQPQHF

D: .
V: TRBV19
size: .
J: TRBJ2-3
CDR3: CASGQTDTQYF

D: .
V: TRBV4-2
size: few
J: TRBJ2-5
CDR3: CASSQERTGEFEQYF

D: .
V: TRBV27
size: few
J: TRBJ2-1
CDR3: CASSLFGKKFF

D: .
V: TRBV5-1
size: .
J: TRBJ1-4
CDR3: CASSLEAGELFF

D: TRBD2
V: TRBV5-1
size: .
J: TRBJ2-7
CDR3: CASSLALAGAPSYEQYF

D: .
V: TRBV2
size: .
J: TRBJ2-3
CDR3: CACSEPVVGESTDTQYF

D: .
V: TRBV6-1
size: many
J: TRBJ2-7
CDR3: CASSVYPGGSYEQYF

D: .
V: TRBV5-1
size: few
J: TRBJ1-2
CDR3: CASSDFQGVGGYTF

D: .
V: TRBV12-3/TRBV12-4
size: .
J: TRBJ1-2
CDR3: CASSYEGGADYGYTF

D: .
V: TRBV12-3/TRBV12-4
size: .
J: TRBJ2-7
CDR3: CASSPHQGRYEQYF

D: .
V: TRBV3-1
size: few
J: TRBJ2-1
CDR3: CASSQPYNEQFF

D: TRBD1
V: TRBV4-2
size: .
J: TRBJ2-6
CDR3: CASSQYTGGAGANVLTF

D: TRBD2
V: TRBV18
size: .
J: TRBJ2-1
CDR3: CASSPPTSGGPEQFF

D: TRBD1
V: TRBV12-3/TRBV12-4
size: .
J: TRBJ2-7
CDR3: CASSLVGTGEYEQYF

D: .
V: TRBV6-2/TRBV6-3
size: .
J: TRBJ2-7
CDR3: CASSYKPSSYEQYF

D: TRBD1
V: TRBV5-1
size: few
J: TRBJ1-2
CDR3: CASSLTGGEGYTF

D: TRBD1
V: TRBV5-6
size: .
J: TRBJ1-1
CDR3: CASTWGTGGLNTEAFF

D: .
V: TRBV12-3/TRBV12-4
size: few
J: .
CDR3: CASSPQTDYEQYF

D: TRBD2
V: TRBV10-3
size: .
J: TRBJ2-5
CDR3: CAISESGLAGETQYF

D: .
V: TRBV6-5
size: once
J: TRBJ1-1
CDR3: CASSYSMGRVGTEAFF

D: .
V: TRBV29-1
size: many
J: TRBJ2-3
CDR3: CSGDTQYF

D: .
V: TRBV29-1
size: .
J: TRBJ1-5
CDR3: CSGGNRDQPQHF

D: TRBD2
V: TRBV12-3/TRBV12-4
size: few
J: TRBJ2-3
CDR3: CASSYNRRGTSGLGGDTQYF

D: .
V: TRBV11-2
size: .
J: TRBJ2-5
CDR3: CASSSWESQETQYF

D: .
V: TRBV7-9
size: few
J: TRBJ2-7
CDR3: CASSIRAYEQYF

D: TRBD2
V: TRBV20-1
size: .
J: TRBJ2-7
CDR3: CSARDLAGAGEQYF

D: .
V: TRBV20-1
size: .
J: TRBJ2-3
CDR3: CSVPGEGTDTQYF

D: TRBD1
V: TRBV28
size: .
J: TRBJ2-5
CDR3: CASSLPTGGRETQYF

D: .
V: TRBV7-8
size: few
J: TRBJ1-2
CDR3: CASSLELGTPYGYTF

D: .
V: TRBV10-1
size: .
J: TRBJ1-5
CDR3: CASRQGGNQPQHF

D: TRBD1
V: TRBV4-2
size: .
J: TRBJ1-2
CDR3: CASSQDSGGKSYTF

D: TRBD2
V: TRBV3-1
size: .
J: TRBJ2-1
CDR3: CASSRGTSNAGEQFF

D: TRBD1
V: TRBV12-3/TRBV12-4
size: once
J: TRBJ2-1
CDR3: CASQGESYEQFF

D: TRBD1
V: TRBV5-1
size: .
J: TRBJ2-7
CDR3: CASSWNSGTGSGQYF

D: .
V: TRBV11-3
size: .
J: TRBJ2-5
CDR3: CASSLGLAGSDGWETQYF

D: .
V: TRBV3-1
size: .
J: TRBJ1-5
CDR3: CASSRGGMNQPQHF

D: .
V: TRBV7-2
size: .
J: TRBJ1-5
CDR3: CASTYGGSLSNQPQHF

D: TRBD1
V: TRBV7-8
size: .
J: TRBJ1-4
CDR3: CASSLRGLGEKLFF

D: .
V: TRBV30
size: few
J: TRBJ1-2
CDR3: CAWSVQMRIDGYTF

D: .
V: TRBV5-1
size: .
J: TRBJ1-6
CDR3: CASSLRGREESPLHF

D: TRBD1
V: TRBV5-5
size: few
J: TRBJ2-3
CDR3: CASSPAIPKGTDRLTQYF